This T cell receptor beta chain was recovered during a study of cytomegalovirus exposure and HLA in healthy donors. On the study more broadly: Of all 360 or so donors who were genotyped, roughly 81% belonged to the Caucasian-associated ancestry cluster. Study findings and constraints: Several V segments, TRBV6-2 and TRBV6-3 among them, could not be told apart and were dropped. In a later analysis, productive TCRs from donors in an Asian-associated ancestry cluster reportedly carried fewer N-insertions than the cohort mean.

This CDR3 has 14 residues. V dropped 3 bases and J dropped 6 bases, with 13 bases sitting between them. Germline V gene lookup returns CDR1 SGDLS and CDR2 YYNGEE. Healthy bone marrow donors made up the donors. Details on this clone: The antigen is unknown.

Amplification used 60 Vbeta primers and 13 Jbeta primers. TCRdb keeps only in-frame clones here, not all; method: immunoSEQ multiplex PCR. The table has some 96,000 clones, under 80% seen once. The chain recombines TRBV9 with TRBJ1-5; tentatively, D is TRBD1 (6 bases). The sequencing input was PBMCs. This TCR was sampled from a man aged 40-55 years in good health and CMV-seronegative. The chain's CDR3 is CASSAGVSGQPQHF. CDR3 bases: TGTGCCAGCAGCGCAGGGGTTTCTGGTCAGCCCCAGCATTTT.